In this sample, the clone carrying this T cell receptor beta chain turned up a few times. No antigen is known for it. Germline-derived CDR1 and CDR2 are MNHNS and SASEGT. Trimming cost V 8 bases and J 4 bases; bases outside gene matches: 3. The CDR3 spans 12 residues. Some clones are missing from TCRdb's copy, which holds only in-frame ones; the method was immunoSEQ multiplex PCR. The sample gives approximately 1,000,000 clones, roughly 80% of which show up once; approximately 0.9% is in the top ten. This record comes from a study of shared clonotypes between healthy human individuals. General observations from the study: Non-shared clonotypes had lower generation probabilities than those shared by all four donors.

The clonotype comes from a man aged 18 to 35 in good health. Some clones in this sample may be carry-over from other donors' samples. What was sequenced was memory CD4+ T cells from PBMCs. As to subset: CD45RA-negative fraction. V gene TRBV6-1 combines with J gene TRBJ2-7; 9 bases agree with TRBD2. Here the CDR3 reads CASGRGGYEQYF. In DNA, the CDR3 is TGTGCCAGCGGGCGGGGGGGATACGAGCAGTACTTC.